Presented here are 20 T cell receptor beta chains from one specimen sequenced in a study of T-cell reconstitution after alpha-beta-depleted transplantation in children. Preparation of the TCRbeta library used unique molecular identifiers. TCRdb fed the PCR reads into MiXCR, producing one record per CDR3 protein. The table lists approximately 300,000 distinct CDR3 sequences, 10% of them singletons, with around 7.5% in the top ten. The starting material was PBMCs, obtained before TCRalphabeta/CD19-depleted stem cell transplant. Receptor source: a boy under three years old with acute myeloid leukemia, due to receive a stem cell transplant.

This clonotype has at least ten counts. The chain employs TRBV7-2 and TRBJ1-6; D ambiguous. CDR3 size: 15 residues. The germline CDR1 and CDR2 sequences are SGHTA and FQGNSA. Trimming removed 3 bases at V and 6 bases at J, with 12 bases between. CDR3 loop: CASSFARASNSPLHF. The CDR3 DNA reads TGTGCCAGCAGCTTTGCGCGGGCGTCTAATTCACCCCTCCACTTT.

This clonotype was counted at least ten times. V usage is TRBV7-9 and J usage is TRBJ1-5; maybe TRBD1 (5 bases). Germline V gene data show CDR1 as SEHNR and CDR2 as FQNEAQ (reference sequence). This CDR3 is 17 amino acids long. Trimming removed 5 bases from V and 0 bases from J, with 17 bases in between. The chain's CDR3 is CASSKQDQGYSNQPQHF. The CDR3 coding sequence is TGTGCCAGCAGCAAACAAGACCAGGGCTATAGCAATCAGCCCCAGCATTTT.

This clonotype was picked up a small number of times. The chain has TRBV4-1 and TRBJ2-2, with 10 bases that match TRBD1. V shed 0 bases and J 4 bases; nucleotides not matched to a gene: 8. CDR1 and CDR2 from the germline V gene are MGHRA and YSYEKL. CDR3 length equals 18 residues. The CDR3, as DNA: TGCGCCAGCAGCCAAGATGGGACAGGGGCAAGGTCCACCGGGGAGCTGTTTTTT. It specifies CASSQDGTGARSTGELFF.

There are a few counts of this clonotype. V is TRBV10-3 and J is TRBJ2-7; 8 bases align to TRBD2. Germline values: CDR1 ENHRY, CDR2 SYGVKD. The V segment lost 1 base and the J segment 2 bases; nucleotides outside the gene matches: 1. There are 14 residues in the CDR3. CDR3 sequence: CAISEFSGAYEQYF. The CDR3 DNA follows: TGTGCCATCAGTGAGTTTAGCGGGGCCTACGAGCAGTACTTC.

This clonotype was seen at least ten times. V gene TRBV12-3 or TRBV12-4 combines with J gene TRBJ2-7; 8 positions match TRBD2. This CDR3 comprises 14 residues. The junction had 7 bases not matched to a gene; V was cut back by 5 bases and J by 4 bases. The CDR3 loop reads CASSPGLAGYEQYF. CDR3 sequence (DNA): TGTGCCAGCAGTCCCGGACTAGCTGGGTACGAGCAGTACTTC.

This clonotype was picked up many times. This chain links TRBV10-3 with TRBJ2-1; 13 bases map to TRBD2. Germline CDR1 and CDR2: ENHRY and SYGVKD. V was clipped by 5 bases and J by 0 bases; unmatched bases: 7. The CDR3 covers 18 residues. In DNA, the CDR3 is TGTGCCATCAGTCCGGGACTAGCGGGACCTACCTCCTACAATGAGCAGTTCTTC. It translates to CAISPGLAGPTSYNEQFF.

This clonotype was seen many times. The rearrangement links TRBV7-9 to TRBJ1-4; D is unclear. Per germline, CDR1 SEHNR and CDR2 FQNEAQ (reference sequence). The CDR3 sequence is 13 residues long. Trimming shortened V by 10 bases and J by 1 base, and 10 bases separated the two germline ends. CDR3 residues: CAIEHGTNEKLFF. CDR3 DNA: TGTGCCATCGAGCATGGAACTAATGAAAAACTGTTTTTT.

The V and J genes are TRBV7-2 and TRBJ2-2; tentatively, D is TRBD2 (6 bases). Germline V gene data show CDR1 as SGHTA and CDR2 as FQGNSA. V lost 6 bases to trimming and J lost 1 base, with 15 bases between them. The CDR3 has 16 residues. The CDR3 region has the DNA TGTGCCAGCAGGATTGTGGGACTCGTGAACACCGGGGAGCTGTTTTTT. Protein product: CASRIVGLVNTGELFF.

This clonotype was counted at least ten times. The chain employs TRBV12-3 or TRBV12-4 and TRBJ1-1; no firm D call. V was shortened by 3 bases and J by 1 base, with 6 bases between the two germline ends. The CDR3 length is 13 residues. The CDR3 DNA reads TGTGCCAGCAGTTTCTGGGAGAACACTGAAGCTTTCTTT. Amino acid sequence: CASSFWENTEAFF.

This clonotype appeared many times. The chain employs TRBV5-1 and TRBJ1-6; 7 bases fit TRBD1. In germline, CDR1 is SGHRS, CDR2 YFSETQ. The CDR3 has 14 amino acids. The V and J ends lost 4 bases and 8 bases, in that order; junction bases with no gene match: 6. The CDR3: CASSPGQEYSPLHF. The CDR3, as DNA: TGCGCCAGCAGCCCAGGACAGGAGTATTCACCCCTCCACTTT. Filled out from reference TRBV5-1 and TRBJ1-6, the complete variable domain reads KAGVTQTPRYLIKTRGQQVTLSCSPISGHRSVSWYQQTPGQGLQFLFEYFSETQRNKGNFPGRFSGRQFSNSRSEMNVSTLELGDSALYLCASSPGQEYSPLHFGNGTRLTVT.

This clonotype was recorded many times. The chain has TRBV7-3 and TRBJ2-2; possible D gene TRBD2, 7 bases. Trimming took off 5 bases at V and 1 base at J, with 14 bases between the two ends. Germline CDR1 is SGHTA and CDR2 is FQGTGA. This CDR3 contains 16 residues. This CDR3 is CASSPQGGGNTGELFF. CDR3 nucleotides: TGTGCCAGCAGCCCTCAGGGAGGGGGGAACACCGGGGAGCTGTTTTTT.

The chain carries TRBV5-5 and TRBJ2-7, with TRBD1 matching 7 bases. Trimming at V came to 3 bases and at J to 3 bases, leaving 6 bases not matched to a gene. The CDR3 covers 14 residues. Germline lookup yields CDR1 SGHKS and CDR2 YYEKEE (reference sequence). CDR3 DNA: TGTGCCAGCAGCTCCCCGGGGACAGTCTACGAGCAGTACTTC. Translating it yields CASSSPGTVYEQYF.

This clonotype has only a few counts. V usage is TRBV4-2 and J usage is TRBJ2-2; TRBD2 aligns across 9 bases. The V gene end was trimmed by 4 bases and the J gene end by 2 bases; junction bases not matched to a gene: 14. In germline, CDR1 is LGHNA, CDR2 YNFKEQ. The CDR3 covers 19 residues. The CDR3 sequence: CASSPKPSNSGRNTGELFF. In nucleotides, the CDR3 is TGTGCCAGCAGCCCGAAACCAAGTAATAGCGGGAGAAACACCGGGGAGCTGTTTTTT.

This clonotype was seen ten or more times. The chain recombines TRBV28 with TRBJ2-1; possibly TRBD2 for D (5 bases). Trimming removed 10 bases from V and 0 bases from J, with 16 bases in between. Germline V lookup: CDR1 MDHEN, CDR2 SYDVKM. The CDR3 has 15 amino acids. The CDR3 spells CATSWRARSYNEQFF. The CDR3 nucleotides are TGTGCCACCAGCTGGCGGGCCCGCTCCTACAATGAGCAGTTCTTC. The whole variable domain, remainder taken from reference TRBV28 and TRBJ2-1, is DVKVTQSSRYLVKRTGEKVFLECVQDMDHENMFWYRQDPGLGLRLIYFSYDVKMKEKGDIPEGYSVSREKKERFSLILESASTNQTSMYLCATSWRARSYNEQFFGPGTRLTVL.

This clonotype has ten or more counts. CDR3 amino acids: CASSLRQGLSTDTQYF. The CDR3 nucleotides read TGTGCCAGCAGTTTACGGCAGGGCCTCAGCACAGATACGCAGTATTTT. V is TRBV28 and J is TRBJ2-3, with D perhaps TRBD1 (5 bases). The ends were cut back, 2 bases at V and 0 bases at J, with 12 bases in the middle. Germline V gene lookup returns CDR1 MDHEN and CDR2 SYDVKM. The CDR3 contains 16 residues.

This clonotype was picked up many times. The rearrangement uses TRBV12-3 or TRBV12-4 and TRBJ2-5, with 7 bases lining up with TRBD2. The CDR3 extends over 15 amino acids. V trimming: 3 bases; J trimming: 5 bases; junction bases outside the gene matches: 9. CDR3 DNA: TGTGCCAGCAGTTTGGGCGGGAGATCTTGGGAGACCCAGTACTTC. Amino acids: CASSLGGRSWETQYF.

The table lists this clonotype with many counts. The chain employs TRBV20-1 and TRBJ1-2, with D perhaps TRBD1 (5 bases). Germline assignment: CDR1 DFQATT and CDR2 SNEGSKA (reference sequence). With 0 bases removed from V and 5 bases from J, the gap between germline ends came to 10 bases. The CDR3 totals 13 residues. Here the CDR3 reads CSARDSREYGYTF. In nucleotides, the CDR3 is TGCAGTGCTAGAGATTCCAGGGAATATGGCTACACCTTC.

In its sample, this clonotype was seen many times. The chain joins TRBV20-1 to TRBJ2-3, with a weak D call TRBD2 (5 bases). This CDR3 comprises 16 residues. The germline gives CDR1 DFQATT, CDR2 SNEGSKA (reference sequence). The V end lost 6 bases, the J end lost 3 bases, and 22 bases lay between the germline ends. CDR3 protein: CSARWVGSPGTDTQYF. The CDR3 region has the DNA TGCAGTGCCCGTTGGGTGGGATCCCCGGGGACAGATACGCAGTATTTT.

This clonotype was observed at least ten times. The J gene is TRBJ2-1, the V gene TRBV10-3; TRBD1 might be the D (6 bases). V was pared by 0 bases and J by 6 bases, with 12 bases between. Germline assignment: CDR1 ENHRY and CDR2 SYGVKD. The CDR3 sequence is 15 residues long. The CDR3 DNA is TGTGCCATCAGTGAGTCCAGGGGTGAAGGCAATGAGCAGTTCTTC. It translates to CAISESRGEGNEQFF.

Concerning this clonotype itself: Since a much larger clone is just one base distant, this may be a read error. The CDR3 DNA follows: TGTGCCAGCAGTTCAGACAGGGGGGCTGGAAACACCATATATTTT. It translates to CASSSDRGAGNTIYF. This sequence joins TRBV6-5 and TRBJ1-3; 9 bases match TRBD1. The J segment lost 2 bases and the V segment lost 4 bases, leaving 3 bases of the junction unmatched. The CDR3 runs to 15 residues. Per germline, CDR1 MNHEY and CDR2 SVGAGI.